Detailed here is one TCR beta chain. This sample was included in a study of CD8 T cells in Susac syndrome. When the RNA was reverse transcribed, random hexamers were used with an input of roughly 0.5 to 1 ug. TCRdb ran MiXCR on the immunoSEQ multiplex PCR reads and lists one entry per CDR3 protein. This table holds just over 150,000 distinct CDR3 sequences, nearly 97% found once. This CDR3 has 15 residues. V trimming: 6 bases; J trimming: 1 base; junction bases outside the gene matches: 6. Germline lookup yields CDR1 SNHLY and CDR2 FYNNEI. This clonotype was obtained from a human donor with multiple sclerosis. The V and J genes are TRBV2 and TRBJ1-1; 9 nucleotides line up with TRBD1. Sequenced: CD8+ T cells from PBMCs. This CDR3 is CASSPGTGRNTEAFF. The DNA of the CDR3 is TGTGCCAGCAGCCCCGGGACAGGGCGGAACACTGAAGCTTTCTTT.